A single sample gave rise to the 13 T cell receptor beta chains below, sequenced in a study of response to subunit inactivated influenza vaccine. One entry per CDR3 protein, called by TCRdb with MiXCR from the RT-PCR reads. The top ten clones hold approximately 6.5% of a sample with hundreds of thousands of distinct CDR3 sequences, about 14% of them seen once. Source: PBMCs from blood, taken roughly 2 weeks before vaccination. All receptors derive from a man aged 50 or older who received an inactivated influenza vaccine.

This clonotype appeared a few times. V and J are TRBV7-2 and TRBJ2-7; 14 nucleotides match TRBD2. The CDR3 consists of 14 residues. CDR1 is SGHTA, CDR2 FQGNSA, per germline. V shed 6 bases, J shed 6 bases, and the junction held 4 bases outside the gene matches. For the CDR3, the DNA is TGTGCCAGCAGGCCGGGACTAGCGGGAGTCGAGCAGTACTTC. This sequence encodes CASRPGLAGVEQYF.

This clonotype was observed a handful of times. The chain links TRBV11-2 to TRBJ1-2, with 8 bases that match TRBD1. The CDR3 is made up of 15 amino acids. J was trimmed by 4 bases and V by 1 base; bases with no gene match: 5. The germline CDR1 and CDR2 sequences are SGHAT and FQNNGV. This chain's CDR3 is CASSLGRGPGYGYTF. The CDR3 coding sequence is TGTGCCAGCAGCTTAGGCAGGGGGCCCGGCTATGGCTACACCTTC.

With respect to this clonotype: At one end, the junction sequence differs from germline, possibly due to a read error. The chain couples TRBV2 to TRBJ2-1; 9 positions agree with TRBD1. Germline values: CDR1 SNHLY, CDR2 FYNNEI. This CDR3 spans 12 amino acids. Here the CDR3 reads CASGTGYSEQFF. The DNA of the CDR3 is TGTGCCAGCGGGACAGGGTACAGTGAGCAGTTCTTC.

This rearrangement joins TRBV12-3 or TRBV12-4 to TRBJ2-3; 7 positions agree with TRBD2. The V segment lost 1 base and the J segment 3 bases; nucleotides outside the gene matches: 4. CDR3 length equals 15 residues. The CDR3 coding sequence is TGTGCCAGCAGTTTAGTGGGAGGGGCGACAGATACGCAGTATTTT. Its translation is CASSLVGGATDTQYF.

The chain couples TRBV3-1 to TRBJ2-1; 8 nucleotides match TRBD2. Trimming took 6 bases from V and 7 from J; bases not matched to a gene: 8. The CDR3 contains 14 residues. CDR1 and CDR2 (germline): LGHDT, YNNKEL (reference sequence). CDR3 sequence (DNA): TGTGCCAGCAGTGGTCGGGAGGGCCTTAATGAGCAGTTCTTC. Its translation: CASSGREGLNEQFF.

This chain links TRBV5-6 with TRBJ1-1; D remains unclear. The CDR3 totals 12 residues. In germline, CDR1 is SGHDT, CDR2 YYEEEE. The V end lost 0 bases, the J end lost 7 bases, and 7 bases lay between the germline ends. This CDR3 reads CASSLEGGEAFF. The CDR3 DNA follows: TGTGCCAGCAGCTTGGAGGGCGGTGAAGCTTTCTTT. The entire variable domain, with the rest obtained from reference TRBV5-6 and TRBJ1-1, is as follows: DAGVTQSPTHLIKTRGQQVTLRCSPKSGHDTVSWYQQALGQGPQFIFQYYEEEERQRGNFPDRFSGHQFPNYSSELNVNALLLGDSALYLCASSLEGGEAFFGQGTRLTVV.

The rearrangement uses TRBV6-5 and TRBJ1-1; a possible D gene is TRBD1 (6 bases). V lost 3 bases to trimming and J lost 3 bases, with 11 bases between them. In germline, CDR1 is MNHEY, CDR2 SVGAGI. The CDR3 is 14 amino acids. CDR3 nucleotides: TGTGCCAGCAGTTATGGGGGCGACGACACTGAAGCTTTCTTT. Its protein is CASSYGGDDTEAFF.

The V and J genes are TRBV10-1 and TRBJ2-3; perhaps TRBD1 as D (5 bases). V was clipped by 6 bases and J by 2 bases, with 9 bases between them. Per the germline V gene, CDR1 is WNHNN and CDR2 is SYGVQD (reference sequence). This CDR3 is 13 amino acids long. CDR3 coding DNA: TGCGCCAGCAGGGACACTTTCACAGATACGCAGTATTTT. Amino acids: CASRDTFTDTQYF.

This clonotype appeared a few times. The chain recombines TRBV7-9 with TRBJ1-2; D possibly corresponds to TRBD1 (6 bases). V was trimmed by 1 base and J by 6 bases, leaving 12 bases between them. Germline V gene lookup returns CDR1 SEHNR and CDR2 FQNEAQ (reference sequence). This CDR3 region has 14 residues. CDR3 coding DNA: TGTGCCAGCAGCTTAGGCCAGGCAGGGGATGGCTACACCTTC. Residues: CASSLGQAGDGYTF. The full variable domain, completed using reference TRBV7-9 and TRBJ1-2, is DTGVSQNPRHKITKRGQNVTFRCDPISEHNRLYWYRQTLGQGPEFLTYFQNEAQLEKSRLLSDRFSAERPKGSFSTLEIQRTEQGDSAMYLCASSLGQAGDGYTFGSGTRLTVV.

The V and J genes are TRBV9 and TRBJ2-7, with TRBD1 matching 10 bases. This CDR3 contains 14 residues. With V trimmed by 4 bases and J by 7 bases, 8 bases remained unmatched. Germline CDR1 and CDR2: SGDLS and YYNGEE. The CDR3 spells CASSMTGGIGEQYF. The CDR3 DNA follows: TGTGCCAGCAGCATGACAGGGGGCATAGGGGAGCAGTACTTC.

This rearrangement joins TRBV4-2 to TRBJ2-2; D is uncertain. CDR3 length: 15 amino acids. With 4 bases removed from V and 1 base from J, the gap between germline ends came to 10 bases. Looked up from germline, CDR1 is LGHNA and CDR2 is YNFKEQ. Here the CDR3 DNA reads TGTGCCAGCAGCCGGACCCTACAGAACACCGGGGAGCTGTTTTTT. This codes for CASSRTLQNTGELFF.

The V gene is TRBV25-1, the J gene TRBJ1-4; no firm D call. The ends were cut back, 4 bases at V and 8 bases at J, with 20 bases in the middle. The CDR3 has 16 amino acids. Germline V gene sequence: CDR1 MGHDK, CDR2 SYGVNS. CDR3 DNA sequence: TGTGCCAGCAGTGCGCATCTTGGCATTGGGGAAGAAAAACTGTTTTTT. This codes for CASSAHLGIGEEKLFF.

V is TRBV29-1 and J is TRBJ2-7; 8 bases line up with TRBD1. Germline values: CDR1 SQVTM, CDR2 ANQGSEA. The CDR3 loop spans 15 amino acids. The J segment lost 0 bases and the V segment lost 4 bases, leaving 8 bases of the junction unmatched. CDR3 DNA: TGCAGCGTTGCCCGTAGGGACAGGCACTCCTACGAGCAGTACTTC. Translated: CSVARRDRHSYEQYF.